This T cell receptor (beta chain) was identified in a study of blood T cells in healthy people across ages. Germline assignment: CDR1 DFQATT and CDR2 SNEGSKA (reference sequence). The CDR3 length is 15 residues. Through a sample-barcoded 5' primer and a J-beta primer mix, a second PCR was run for roughly 6 to 11 cycles. TCRdb reanalysed the 5' RACE reads using MiXCR and keeps one entry per CDR3 protein. The table includes hundreds of thousands of distinct CDR3 sequences, roughly 30% detected once. The rearrangement uses TRBV20-1 and TRBJ2-4; 12 nucleotides agree with TRBD1. The better agreement between TRBJ2-7 and the DNA end casts doubt on the J call. Sequencing used blood. The TCR originated in a woman of 80 years or more in good health. The CDR3, as DNA: TGCAGTGCCCCAATCCCGGGACAGGGGGCATACGAGCAGTACTTC. Translating gives CSAPIPGQGAYEQYF.